The rows below give T cell receptor beta chains drawn from one sample of a study of blood T cell repertoires in COVID-19. Clones were read by immunoSEQ multiplex PCR, and TCRdb kept only the in-frame ones, dropping some. The table shows 310,000 or so clones, with 75% to 90% occurring only once. Sequenced material: peripheral blood. The source is a woman aged 30 to 39 who had recovered from COVID-19. Both conserved end residues are part of each CDR3. D genes are given only for firm matches. Only part of the rows carry a size: once, few, many, or a class if the clone is expanded.

d_call: .
v_call: TRBV29-1
clone_size: .
j_call: TRBJ2-7
cdr3_aa: CSVVIGEQYF
cdr3_nt: TGCAGCGTTGTCATCGGCGAGCAGTACTTC

d_call: TRBD2
v_call: TRBV7-9
clone_size: .
j_call: TRBJ2-2
cdr3_aa: CASSSPAGGETGELFF
cdr3_nt: TGTGCCAGCAGCTCCCCAGCGGGGGGAGAGACCGGGGAGCTGTTTTTT

d_call: TRBD2
v_call: TRBV7-2
clone_size: few
j_call: TRBJ2-7
cdr3_aa: CASSPRGGRLSEQYF
cdr3_nt: TGTGCCAGCAGCCCTAGGGGAGGGCGGTTAAGCGAGCAGTACTTC

d_call: TRBD1
v_call: TRBV29-1
clone_size: .
j_call: TRBJ2-7
cdr3_aa: CSASSGQGAYEQYF
cdr3_nt: TGCAGCGCTTCCTCGGGACAGGGGGCCTACGAGCAGTACTTC

d_call: TRBD1
v_call: TRBV10-3
clone_size: .
j_call: TRBJ1-2
cdr3_aa: CATRTGEAYGYTF
cdr3_nt: TGTGCCACCAGGACAGGGGAGGCATATGGCTACACCTTC

d_call: .
v_call: TRBV6-5
clone_size: .
j_call: TRBJ1-2
cdr3_aa: CASRTATYRYTF
cdr3_nt: TGTGCCAGCAGGACAGCTACGTATCGCTACACCTTC

d_call: .
v_call: TRBV3-1/TRBV3-2
clone_size: .
j_call: TRBJ2-1
cdr3_aa: CASSHRGNEQFF
cdr3_nt: TGTGCCAGCAGCCACAGGGGCAATGAGCAGTTCTTC

d_call: TRBD1
v_call: TRBV4-1
clone_size: .
j_call: TRBJ2-5
cdr3_aa: CASSPGARQGEETQYF
cdr3_nt: TGCGCCAGCAGCCCCGGGGCTAGGCAGGGGGAAGAGACCCAGTACTTC

d_call: TRBD1
v_call: TRBV19
clone_size: .
j_call: TRBJ1-5
cdr3_aa: CASSIDGQGFNQPQHF
cdr3_nt: TGTGCCAGTAGTATAGATGGACAGGGTTTCAATCAGCCCCAGCATTTT

d_call: TRBD2
v_call: TRBV7-3
clone_size: .
j_call: TRBJ2-5
cdr3_aa: CASSREAGVETQYF
cdr3_nt: TGTGCCAGCAGCCGAGAGGCGGGAGTGGAGACCCAGTACTTC

d_call: .
v_call: TRBV9
clone_size: .
j_call: TRBJ2-5
cdr3_aa: CASSVAGAGETQYF
cdr3_nt: TGTGCCAGCAGCGTAGCGGGAGCAGGGGAGACCCAGTACTTC

d_call: TRBD1
v_call: TRBV5-1
clone_size: .
j_call: TRBJ2-1
cdr3_aa: CASSRGQGFNIEQFF
cdr3_nt: TGCGCCAGCAGCCGGGGACAGGGTTTTAACATTGAGCAGTTCTTC

d_call: .
v_call: TRBV29-1
clone_size: few
j_call: TRBJ2-7
cdr3_aa: CSVKGTLTWEQYF
cdr3_nt: TGCAGCGTTAAGGGGACTCTGACCTGGGAGCAGTACTTC

d_call: TRBD1
v_call: TRBV7-7
clone_size: once
j_call: TRBJ2-2
cdr3_aa: CASSKGAGELFF
cdr3_nt: TGTGCTAGCAGCAAGGGGGCTGGGGAGCTGTTTTTT

d_call: .
v_call: TRBV5-1
clone_size: .
j_call: TRBJ2-1
cdr3_aa: CASSPTLQNPSNEQFF
cdr3_nt: TGCGCCAGCAGCCCGACTCTACAAAACCCCTCCAATGAGCAGTTCTTC

d_call: .
v_call: TRBV3-1/TRBV3-2
clone_size: .
j_call: TRBJ1-6
cdr3_aa: CASSQNSPGSPDSPLHF
cdr3_nt: TGTGCCAGCAGCCAAAATTCTCCAGGTTCGCCTGATTCACCCCTCCACTTT

d_call: TRBD1
v_call: TRBV4-3
clone_size: .
j_call: TRBJ1-4
cdr3_aa: CASSQGQGAGNEKLFF
cdr3_nt: TGCGCCAGCAGCCAAGGACAGGGGGCAGGTAATGAAAAACTGTTTTTT

d_call: TRBD1
v_call: TRBV6-1
clone_size: .
j_call: TRBJ2-3
cdr3_aa: CASSAGHTGGRTDTQYF
cdr3_nt: TGTGCCAGCAGTGCGGGACATACAGGGGGCAGAACAGATACGCAGTATTTT

d_call: TRBD2
v_call: TRBV27
clone_size: .
j_call: TRBJ2-5
cdr3_aa: CASSPRGSGVGQETQYF
cdr3_nt: TGTGCCAGCAGTCCCCGGGGTAGCGGGGTAGGACAAGAGACCCAGTACTTC

d_call: TRBD1
v_call: TRBV11-2
clone_size: few
j_call: TRBJ1-2
cdr3_aa: CASSPTTGGDGYTF
cdr3_nt: TGTGCCAGCAGCCCTACCACAGGGGGGGATGGCTACACCTTC

d_call: TRBD1
v_call: TRBV7-6
clone_size: .
j_call: TRBJ1-1
cdr3_aa: CASSRKTGDTEAFF
cdr3_nt: TGTGCCAGCAGCCGCAAGACAGGGGACACTGAAGCTTTCTTT

d_call: .
v_call: TRBV4-2
clone_size: .
j_call: TRBJ2-3
cdr3_aa: CASSDRQTAEGTDTQYF
cdr3_nt: TGTGCCAGCAGCGACCGTCAAACGGCCGAGGGCACAGATACGCAGTATTTT

d_call: .
v_call: TRBV19
clone_size: .
j_call: TRBJ2-7
cdr3_aa: CASSGFGGIYEQYF
cdr3_nt: TGTGCCAGTAGTGGTTTCGGGGGAATCTACGAGCAGTACTTC

d_call: .
v_call: TRBV2
clone_size: .
j_call: TRBJ2-2
cdr3_aa: CASRAGTMNTGELFF
cdr3_nt: TGTGCCAGCAGGGCCGGGACAATGAACACCGGGGAGCTGTTTTTT

d_call: .
v_call: TRBV28
clone_size: .
j_call: TRBJ1-1
cdr3_aa: CASPAPKGMNTEAFF
cdr3_nt: TGTGCCAGCCCCGCCCCGAAGGGGATGAACACTGAAGCTTTCTTT

d_call: .
v_call: TRBV7-2
clone_size: once
j_call: TRBJ1-2
cdr3_aa: CASSLGRTANNYGYTF
cdr3_nt: TGTGCCAGCAGCTTAGGCCGGACAGCAAATAACTATGGCTACACCTTC

d_call: TRBD1
v_call: TRBV7-3
clone_size: .
j_call: TRBJ2-3
cdr3_aa: CASSPGQGIADTQYF
cdr3_nt: TGTGCCAGCAGCCCTGGACAGGGAATCGCAGATACGCAGTATTTT

d_call: .
v_call: TRBV6-5
clone_size: few
j_call: TRBJ1-6
cdr3_aa: CASSFAEGSYNSPLHF
cdr3_nt: TGTGCCAGCAGTTTCGCGGAGGGCTCCTATAATTCACCCCTCCACTTT

d_call: TRBD1
v_call: TRBV2
clone_size: .
j_call: TRBJ1-2
cdr3_aa: CASSESPGGTYGYTF
cdr3_nt: TGTGCCAGCAGTGAATCTCCAGGGGGGACCTATGGCTACACCTTC

d_call: .
v_call: TRBV24-1
clone_size: .
j_call: TRBJ1-5
cdr3_aa: CATSDDAGAGNQPQHF
cdr3_nt: TGTGCCACCAGTGACGATGCGGGGGCCGGCAATCAGCCCCAGCATTTT

d_call: TRBD1
v_call: TRBV6-2/TRBV6-3
clone_size: .
j_call: TRBJ2-5
cdr3_aa: CASSLPTGGGVTQYF
cdr3_nt: TGTGCCAGCAGTTTGCCGACAGGGGGAGGGGTGACCCAGTACTTC

d_call: .
v_call: TRBV28
clone_size: .
j_call: TRBJ2-7
cdr3_aa: CASRAGGLEQYF
cdr3_nt: TGTGCCAGCAGGGCAGGTGGCTTGGAGCAGTACTTC

d_call: TRBD1
v_call: TRBV28
clone_size: .
j_call: TRBJ2-1
cdr3_aa: CASSGDSFHQFF
cdr3_nt: TGTGCCAGCAGTGGGGACAGTTTCCATCAGTTCTTC

d_call: TRBD2
v_call: TRBV7-2
clone_size: .
j_call: TRBJ2-1
cdr3_aa: CASSLDLSGGDNEQFF
cdr3_nt: TGTGCCAGCAGCTTAGACCTTAGCGGGGGGGACAATGAGCAGTTCTTC

d_call: TRBD1
v_call: TRBV7-2
clone_size: few
j_call: TRBJ2-7
cdr3_aa: CASSLGPGQAYEQYF
cdr3_nt: TGTGCCAGCAGCTTAGGACCTGGACAGGCCTACGAGCAGTACTTC

d_call: .
v_call: TRBV19
clone_size: .
j_call: TRBJ1-2
cdr3_aa: CARGRAGRGEGYTF
cdr3_nt: TGTGCCAGGGGGCGGGCAGGCAGGGGTGAGGGCTACACCTTC

d_call: .
v_call: TRBV6-1
clone_size: few
j_call: TRBJ2-2
cdr3_aa: CASSAVGRGNTGELFF
cdr3_nt: TGTGCCAGCAGTGCGGTGGGGCGGGGGAACACCGGGGAGCTGTTTTTT

d_call: TRBD1
v_call: TRBV28
clone_size: .
j_call: TRBJ2-7
cdr3_aa: CASSLDRGPSYYYEQYF
cdr3_nt: TGTGCCAGCAGTTTGGACAGGGGACCCTCATACTACTACGAGCAGTACTTC

d_call: TRBD2
v_call: TRBV5-5
clone_size: .
j_call: TRBJ2-7
cdr3_aa: CASSEKTSGSFYEQYF
cdr3_nt: TGTGCCAGCAGCGAAAAGACTAGCGGGAGCTTCTACGAGCAGTACTTC

d_call: .
v_call: TRBV30
clone_size: few
j_call: TRBJ1-1
cdr3_aa: CAWSVVEGTEAFF
cdr3_nt: TGTGCCTGGAGTGTCGTCGAGGGCACTGAAGCTTTCTTT

d_call: .
v_call: TRBV3-1/TRBV3-2
clone_size: .
j_call: TRBJ2-1
cdr3_aa: CASSQGGYNGQFF
cdr3_nt: TGTGCCAGCAGCCAAGGAGGGTACAATGGGCAGTTCTTC

d_call: .
v_call: TRBV19
clone_size: .
j_call: TRBJ2-3
cdr3_aa: CASSIGRLSTDTQYF
cdr3_nt: TGTGCCAGTAGTATCGGCAGGTTGAGCACAGATACGCAGTATTTT

d_call: .
v_call: TRBV5-8
clone_size: .
j_call: TRBJ1-2
cdr3_aa: CASSFRRRGYTF
cdr3_nt: TGTGCCAGCAGTTTCCGTAGGAGGGGCTACACCTTC

d_call: TRBD2
v_call: TRBV5-6
clone_size: .
j_call: TRBJ2-5
cdr3_aa: CASSFAGTIQETQYF
cdr3_nt: TGTGCCAGCAGCTTTGCGGGGACTATCCAAGAGACCCAGTACTTC

d_call: .
v_call: TRBV14
clone_size: .
j_call: TRBJ2-7
cdr3_aa: CASSQGGLSDEQYF
cdr3_nt: TGTGCCAGCAGCCAAGGGGGGCTCTCCGACGAGCAGTACTTC

d_call: TRBD1
v_call: TRBV4-1
clone_size: .
j_call: TRBJ1-4
cdr3_aa: CASSQTTGWSEKLFF
cdr3_nt: TGCGCCAGCAGCCAAACGACAGGGTGGAGTGAAAAACTGTTTTTT

d_call: .
v_call: TRBV7-3
clone_size: .
j_call: TRBJ2-1
cdr3_aa: CASSGRGRGPLHEQFF
cdr3_nt: TGTGCCAGCAGCGGAAGGGGCAGGGGACCCCTCCATGAGCAGTTCTTC

d_call: .
v_call: TRBV4-3
clone_size: .
j_call: TRBJ1-3
cdr3_aa: CASSQAMNSGTGNTIYF
cdr3_nt: TGCGCCAGCAGCCAAGCCATGAATTCGGGGACTGGAAACACCATATATTTT

d_call: TRBD1
v_call: TRBV6-5
clone_size: .
j_call: TRBJ1-1
cdr3_aa: CASIRQGASGTEAFF
cdr3_nt: TGTGCCAGCATAAGACAGGGGGCGTCGGGCACTGAAGCTTTCTTT

d_call: TRBD1
v_call: TRBV19
clone_size: .
j_call: TRBJ2-7
cdr3_aa: CASSPRTGTGSYEQYF
cdr3_nt: TGTGCCAGTAGTCCCCGGACCGGGACAGGTTCCTACGAGCAGTACTTC

d_call: TRBD1
v_call: TRBV3-1/TRBV3-2
clone_size: .
j_call: TRBJ1-4
cdr3_aa: CASSLTGGREKLFF
cdr3_nt: TGTGCCAGCAGCTTGACAGGGGGAAGGGAAAAACTGTTTTTT

d_call: .
v_call: TRBV6-5
clone_size: .
j_call: TRBJ1-1
cdr3_aa: CASSSNLKLVKTEAFF
cdr3_nt: TGTGCCAGCAGTTCCAACCTGAAACTTGTCAAGACTGAAGCTTTCTTT

d_call: .
v_call: TRBV3-1/TRBV3-2
clone_size: few
j_call: TRBJ2-1
cdr3_aa: CASSQDRTAQFF
cdr3_nt: TGTGCCAGCAGCCAAGATCGGACAGCGCAGTTCTTC

d_call: TRBD1
v_call: TRBV4-1
clone_size: .
j_call: TRBJ2-7
cdr3_aa: CASSQAGQAYEQYF
cdr3_nt: TGCGCCAGCAGCCAAGCCGGACAGGCCTACGAGCAGTACTTC

d_call: TRBD2
v_call: TRBV24-1
clone_size: .
j_call: TRBJ2-1
cdr3_aa: CATSGPSGSSSYNEQFF
cdr3_nt: TGTGCCACCAGTGGCCCTAGCGGGTCGAGCTCCTACAATGAGCAGTTCTTC